The source of this TCR beta chain is a study of blood T cell repertoires in COVID-19. On the study more broadly: Material from acute and convalescent COVID-19 was sourced from the United States, Italy and Spain.

The cohort comprised adults aged about 18 to 100 years residing in some 24 US areas. Which cohort a participant joined came from the clinical history participants gave. Per the study methods: Cell counts per sample came from amplifying reference gene primers. The data were produced by immunoSEQ multiplex PCR, yet TCRdb's version contains in-frame clones alone and is incomplete. V and J calls and clone size come straight from that table; D and trimming were deduced from the DNA. The profile shows about 270,000 clones, approximately 90% of them singletons. The V gene lost 4 bases and the J gene lost 3 bases, with 12 bases spanning the gap. Germline V gene sequence: CDR1 MDHEN, CDR2 SYDVKM. The CDR3 extends over 14 amino acids.

The receptor's source is a woman in her 30s with acute COVID-19. This chain connects TRBV28 to TRBJ1-1, with D uncertain. The specimen sequenced was PBMCs or T cells enriched from blood (not recorded which). The CDR3, as DNA: TGTGCCAGCAGTTCCCGTCCCGGTTACACTGAAGCTTTCTTT. Translating it yields CASSSRPGYTEAFF. The variable domain in full, completed from reference TRBV28 and TRBJ1-1, reads DVKVTQSSRYLVKRTGEKVFLECVQDMDHENMFWYRQDPGLGLRLIYFSYDVKMKEKGDIPEGYSVSREKKERFSLILESASTNQTSMYLCASSSRPGYTEAFFGQGTRLTVV.